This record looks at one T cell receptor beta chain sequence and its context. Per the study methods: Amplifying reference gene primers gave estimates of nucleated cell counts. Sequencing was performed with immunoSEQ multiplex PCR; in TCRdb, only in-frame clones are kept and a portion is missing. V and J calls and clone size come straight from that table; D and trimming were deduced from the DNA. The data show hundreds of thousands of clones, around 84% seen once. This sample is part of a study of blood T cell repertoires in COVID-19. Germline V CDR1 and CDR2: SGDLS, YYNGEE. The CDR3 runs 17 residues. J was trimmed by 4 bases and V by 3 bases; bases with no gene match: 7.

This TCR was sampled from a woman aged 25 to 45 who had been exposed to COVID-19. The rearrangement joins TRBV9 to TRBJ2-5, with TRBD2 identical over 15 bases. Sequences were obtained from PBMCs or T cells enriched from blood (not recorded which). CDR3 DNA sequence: TGTGCCAGCAGCGGGTCCCGGGGACTAGCGGGAGGAGAGACCCAGTACTTC. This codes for CASSGSRGLAGGETQYF.